Following are 32 T cell receptor beta chains from one sample sequenced in a study of T cell repertoires in ileal Crohn's disease. Noted time point: inflamed ileum from the surgical specimen. The repertoire was sequenced with immunoSEQ multiplex PCR; TCRdb's copy has only in-frame clones and lacks some. The sample includes 16,000 or so clones, more than 85% of them seen just once. The sample was ileal tissue. The source is an adult with Crohn's disease.

The rearrangement joins TRBV5-1 to TRBJ1-1, with 7 nucleotides matching TRBD1. The junction had 3 bases not matched to a gene; V was cut back by 4 bases and J by 0 bases. CDR1 SGHRS and CDR2 YFSETQ come from the germline V gene. The length of the CDR3 is 14 residues. The CDR3 spells CASSGGQLNTEAFF. The CDR3 nucleotides are TGCGCCAGCAGCGGGGGACAGCTGAACACTGAAGCTTTCTTT.

The rearrangement uses TRBV18 and TRBJ1-1; D perhaps matches TRBD1 (6 bases). The germline V gene has CDR1 KGHSH and CDR2 LQKENI. The V end lost 3 bases, the J end lost 3 bases, and 32 bases lay between the germline ends. The CDR3 is 21 residues long. The CDR3 region is CASSPARGGVGGHPRDTEAFF. The CDR3 bases are TGTGCCAGCTCACCGGCGAGGGGGGGAGTCGGGGGCCACCCGAGGGACACTGAAGCTTTCTTT.

Here the CDR3 DNA reads TGTGCCAGCAGCTTAGATCAAGGAGGGGAGACCCAGTACTTC. It yields the protein CASSLDQGGETQYF. The chain links TRBV11-2 to TRBJ2-5; possible D gene TRBD2, 6 bases. CDR1 is SGHAT and CDR2 is FQNNGV in the germline V gene. The CDR3 consists of 14 residues. The V gene lost 0 bases and the J gene lost 5 bases, with 10 bases spanning the gap.

This clone turned up a few times. This rearrangement joins TRBV29-1 to TRBJ1-3; 7 nucleotides align to TRBD1. The V segment lost 4 bases and the J segment 2 bases; nucleotides outside the gene matches: 5. This CDR3 contains 14 residues. Per the germline V gene, CDR1 is SQVTM and CDR2 is ANQGSEA. The CDR3 coding sequence is TGCAGCGTTGCAAGGCAGGGGGCTGGAAACACCATATATTTT. Its translation: CSVARQGAGNTIYF. Supplemented by reference TRBV29-1 and TRBJ1-3, the full variable domain reads SAVISQKPSRDICQRGTSLTIQCQVDSQVTMMFWYRQQPGQSLTLIATANQGSEATYESGFVIDKFPISRPNLTFSTLTVSNMSPEDSSIYLCSVARQGAGNTIYFGEGSWLTVV.

This chain links TRBV20-1 with TRBJ1-2; unclear D gene. Trimming cost V 6 bases and J 5 bases, with 10 bases left between them. The CDR3 extends over 11 amino acids. Germline CDR1 is DFQATT and CDR2 is SNEGSKA (reference sequence). The CDR3 DNA is TGCAGTGCCCCCCCCTTATATGGCTACACCTTC. Translated: CSAPPLYGYTF.

The chain couples TRBV28 to TRBJ1-2, with D perhaps matching TRBD1 (6 bases). Trimming pared 2 bases from V and 2 bases from J, leaving 12 bases between. The CDR3 loop spans 15 amino acids. Germline loops: CDR1 MDHEN, CDR2 SYDVKM. The CDR3 protein is CASSLQTGTNYGYTF. Written as DNA, the CDR3 is TGTGCCAGCAGTTTACAGACAGGAACGAACTATGGCTACACCTTC.

This clone has more than one count but fewer than ten. CDR3 nucleotides: TGTGCCAGCAGCCCCACCAGGGTCCGGGACACCGGGGAGCTGTTTTTT. It codes for CASSPTRVRDTGELFF. The chain uses TRBV7-3 and TRBJ2-2, with D maybe TRBD1 (5 bases). The ends were cut back, 5 bases at V and 3 bases at J, with 16 bases in the middle. From germline, CDR1 is SGHTA and CDR2 FQGTGA. The CDR3 covers 16 residues.

This clone appeared once. The J gene is TRBJ1-4, the V gene TRBV14; D call uncertain. This CDR3 has 13 amino acids. The germline V gene encodes CDR1 SGHDN and CDR2 FVKESK. The V end was cut by 5 bases, the J end by 7 bases, with 11 bases between. The CDR3 sequence is CASSGPAGEKLFF. As DNA, the CDR3 is TGTGCCAGCAGCGGCCCCGCGGGTGAAAAACTGTTTTTT.

The chain is built from TRBV15 and TRBJ2-6; 9 bases match TRBD1. This CDR3 has 17 amino acids. Germline CDR1 reads LNHNV; CDR2 reads YYDKDF (reference sequence). V lost 3 bases to trimming and J lost 2 bases; unmatched junction nucleotides: 5. CDR3 loop: CATSRGTGTAGANVLTF. The CDR3 DNA follows: TGTGCCACCAGCAGGGGGACAGGGACTGCTGGGGCCAACGTCCTGACTTTC. The whole variable domain, remainder taken from reference TRBV15 and TRBJ2-6, is DAMVIQNPRYQVTQFGKPVTLSCSQTLNHNVMYWYQQKSSQAPKLLFHYYDKDFNNEADTPDNFQSRRPNTSFCFLDIRSPGLGDTAMYLCATSRGTGTAGANVLTFGAGSRLTVL.

This chain uses TRBV6-5 with TRBJ2-7; the D is unclear. Germline CDR1 and CDR2: MNHEY and SVGAGI. The CDR3 runs 15 residues. V was clipped by 4 bases and J by 1 base, with 14 bases between them. The CDR3: CASSSQRTGSYEQYF. The CDR3 DNA reads as TGTGCCAGCAGTTCCCAACGGACCGGGTCCTACGAGCAGTACTTC.

CDR3 in DNA: TGTGCCATCAGTGAAGAGGACAGGGGCTACGAGCAGTACTTC. Amino acids: CAISEEDRGYEQYF. The J gene is TRBJ2-7, the V gene TRBV10-3, with 9 bases lining up with TRBD1. Germline CDR1 is ENHRY and CDR2 is SYGVKD. Trimming removed 3 bases from V and 3 bases from J; junction bases left unmatched: 3. The CDR3 runs 14 residues.

The chain carries TRBV5-6 and TRBJ2-2; 8 nucleotides align to TRBD2. This CDR3 region has 14 residues. In germline, CDR1 is SGHDT, CDR2 YYEEEE. Germline trimming cut 3 bases from V and 6 bases from J; bases unmatched to any gene: 4. Here the CDR3 reads CASSWGLVAGELFF. The CDR3 coding sequence is TGTGCCAGCAGCTGGGGACTAGTGGCCGGGGAGCTGTTTTTT.

This chain connects TRBV14 to TRBJ2-7; the D is unclear. The CDR3 loop spans 15 amino acids. Germline V gene lookup returns CDR1 SGHDN and CDR2 FVKESK. V lost 2 bases to trimming and J lost 5 bases, with 16 bases between them. The CDR3 reads CASSQMSVSWDEQYF. The DNA for the CDR3 is TGTGCCAGCAGCCAAATGTCAGTTTCCTGGGACGAGCAGTACTTC.

The gene calls are TRBV11-2 and TRBJ1-4; D unclear. CDR1 and CDR2 (germline): SGHAT, FQNNGV. With 3 bases removed from V and 0 bases from J, the gap between germline ends came to 17 bases. This CDR3 is built from 18 residues. The chain's CDR3 is CASSFWPELKATNEKLFF. In DNA, the CDR3 is TGTGCCAGCAGCTTCTGGCCGGAACTGAAGGCAACTAATGAAAAACTGTTTTTT.

The CDR3 DNA reads TGTGCCAGCAGTACAGGGGGCGGGAATTCACCCCTCCACTTT. Its translation is CASSTGGGNSPLHF. The chain employs TRBV28 and TRBJ1-6; 9 bases align to TRBD1. CDR3 length equals 14 residues. The J segment lost 7 bases and the V segment lost 5 bases, leaving 3 bases of the junction unmatched. The V gene's germline CDR1 is MDHEN and CDR2 SYDVKM.

The chain carries TRBV6-5 and TRBJ1-2; D not resolved. The CDR3 has 14 residues. Trimming pared 7 bases from V and 6 bases from J, leaving 18 bases between. Germline CDR1 is MNHEY and CDR2 is SVGAGI. For the CDR3, the DNA is TGTGCCAGCAAACGAGGAGGCCCCCCACATGGCTACACCTTC. This codes for CASKRGGPPHGYTF.

The J gene is TRBJ1-1, the V gene TRBV4-2; D gene uncertain. The V gene's germline CDR1 is LGHNA and CDR2 YNFKEQ. V was shortened by 2 bases and J by 0 bases, with 7 bases between the two germline ends. The CDR3 is 14 residues long. The CDR3, as DNA: TGTGCCAGCAGCCAACGGGAGATGAACACTGAAGCTTTCTTT. Translating gives CASSQREMNTEAFF.

The rearrangement joins TRBV2 to TRBJ1-2; 10 bases map to TRBD1. CDR1 SNHLY and CDR2 FYNNEI come from the germline V gene. V lost 10 bases, J lost 6 bases, and 8 bases stayed unmatched. This CDR3 contains 13 residues. CDR3 DNA sequence: TGTGCCACTTTGACAGGGGGCATTGATGGCTACACCTTC. Translated: CATLTGGIDGYTF.

The gene calls are TRBV28 and TRBJ1-3, with D hard to call. This CDR3 is 15 amino acids long. Trimming cost V 9 bases and J 3 bases, with 18 bases left between them. CDR1 MDHEN and CDR2 SYDVKM come from the germline V gene. The CDR3 spells CASAPGRIFGNTIYF. The CDR3 DNA follows: TGTGCCAGTGCCCCTGGACGGATTTTTGGAAACACCATATATTTT.

As regards this clone: The junction departs from germline at one end; a sequencing error may be responsible. The chain joins TRBV28 to TRBJ2-7, with TRBD1 matching over 10 bases. Per the germline V gene, CDR1 is MDHEN and CDR2 is SYDVKM. The CDR3 length is 11 residues. The CDR3: CASSSDRGLDF. The DNA of the CDR3 is TGTGCCAGCAGTTCCGACAGGGGGCTGGACTTC.

The chain is built from TRBV5-4 and TRBJ2-2; TRBD1 matches 9 bases. The germline CDR1 and CDR2 sequences are SGHNT and YYREEE (reference sequence). The J segment lost 3 bases and the V segment lost 2 bases, leaving 2 bases of the junction unmatched. The CDR3 is 15 amino acids. For the CDR3, the DNA is TGTGCCAGCAGCTTCTACAGGGGGCACACCGGGGAGCTGTTTTTT. This gives the protein CASSFYRGHTGELFF.

J is TRBJ1-3 and V is TRBV19; 8 nucleotides match TRBD1. V was clipped by 3 bases and J by 1 base; unmatched bases: 2. The CDR3 contains 15 residues. Germline values: CDR1 LNHDA, CDR2 SQIVND (reference sequence). CDR3 loop: CASSINRGSGNTIYF. CDR3 bases: TGTGCCAGTAGTATCAACAGGGGGTCTGGAAACACCATATATTTT.

This rearrangement joins TRBV18 to TRBJ1-3; D is uncertain. Germline loops: CDR1 KGHSH, CDR2 LQKENI. This CDR3 is 16 amino acids long. V lost 2 bases to trimming and J lost 9 bases, with 20 bases between them. The CDR3 protein is CASSPTLRTNVATIYF. CDR3 in DNA: TGTGCCAGCTCACCAACACTCCGGACTAACGTCGCCACCATATATTTT.

The chain carries TRBV5-1 and TRBJ2-3; 7 bases align to TRBD2. V lost 4 bases and J lost 5; bases outside the gene matches: 13. CDR1 is SGHRS and CDR2 is YFSETQ in the germline V gene. CDR3 length: 16 amino acids. The DNA for the CDR3 is TGCGCCAGCAGCCCGTCTAGCGGCGCCCGGGGAGATACGCAGTATTTT. This encodes CASSPSSGARGDTQYF.

This chain links TRBV6-1 with TRBJ1-1; D may be TRBD1 (6 bases). Germline V gene data show CDR1 as MNHNS and CDR2 as SASEGT. With 6 bases removed from V and 3 bases from J, the gap between germline ends came to 14 bases. The CDR3 has 14 residues. The CDR3 loop reads CASSKQGSDTEAFF. CDR3 nucleotides: TGTGCCAGCAGCAAACAGGGATCGGACACTGAAGCTTTCTTT.

This chain connects TRBV7-2 to TRBJ2-5; TRBD2 aligns across 14 bases. Losses at the gene ends were 3 bases for V and 5 bases for J; bases not matched to a gene: 2. CDR3 length: 15 residues. Germline V gene data show CDR1 as SGHTA and CDR2 as FQGNSA. For the CDR3, the DNA is TGTGCCAGCAGCTTCAGGACTAGCGGGGGGGAGACCCAGTACTTC. This encodes CASSFRTSGGETQYF.

V and J are TRBV5-1 and TRBJ1-1; no definite D call. CDR3 size: 13 residues. V was pared by 1 base and J by 1 base, with 5 bases between. Per the germline V gene, CDR1 is SGHRS and CDR2 is YFSETQ. CDR3 loop: CASSLQWNTEAFF. The CDR3 region has the DNA TGCGCCAGCAGCTTGCAGTGGAACACTGAAGCTTTCTTT. Full variable domain (remainder filled in from reference TRBV5-1 and TRBJ1-1): KAGVTQTPRYLIKTRGQQVTLSCSPISGHRSVSWYQQTPGQGLQFLFEYFSETQRNKGNFPGRFSGRQFSNSRSEMNVSTLELGDSALYLCASSLQWNTEAFFGQGTRLTVV.

V usage is TRBV12-2 and J usage is TRBJ2-1; TRBD2 is taken as the D call from the table, unchecked against the DNA. TRBV12-2 is termed a pseudogene. This CDR3 region has 19 residues. The CDR3 loop reads CASRLGGTSGGNVYNEQFF. The CDR3 nucleotides are TGTGCAAGTCGCTTAGGCGGGACTAGCGGGGGCAATGTCTACAATGAGCAGTTCTTC.

The genes are TRBV5-1 and TRBJ2-5, with D unclear. The ends were cut back, 0 bases at V and 1 base at J, with 10 bases in the middle. Germline V gene lookup returns CDR1 SGHRS and CDR2 YFSETQ. The CDR3 is made up of 15 amino acids. The CDR3 coding sequence is TGCGCCAGCAGCTTGGGCCAAACCCTCCAAGAGACCCAGTACTTC. As protein: CASSLGQTLQETQYF.

This clone was seen more than once but under ten times. This chain joins TRBV27 and TRBJ1-1; tentatively, D is TRBD1 (5 bases). Germline CDR1 and CDR2: MNHEY and SMNVEV (reference sequence). The V gene lost 6 bases and the J gene lost 10 bases, with 18 bases spanning the gap. This CDR3 region has 13 residues. CDR3 DNA sequence: TGTGCCAGCAGAGGGGTTTGGGGTAGTGGAGCTTTCTTT. Its translation is CASRGVWGSGAFF.

The V gene is TRBV18, the J gene TRBJ1-2; D uncertain. Germline V gene data show CDR1 as KGHSH and CDR2 as LQKENI. V lost 1 base to trimming and J lost 6 bases, with 9 bases between them. This CDR3 spans 13 amino acids. CDR3 loop: CASSPRVSDGYTF. In DNA, the CDR3 is TGTGCCAGCTCACCACGGGTTTCGGATGGCTACACCTTC.

V and J are TRBV6-5 and TRBJ2-5; tentatively, D is TRBD2 (5 bases). Germline-derived CDR1 and CDR2 are MNHEY and SVGAGI. V lost 5 bases, J lost 0 bases, and 13 bases lay in between. The CDR3 length is 15 residues. The DNA of the CDR3 is TGTGCCAGCAGTCGGCCCCCGGGGTACCAAGAGACCCAGTACTTC. This gives the protein CASSRPPGYQETQYF.